This T cell receptor (beta chain) appears in the sequencing data of a study of shared clonotypes between healthy human individuals. The overall study: Three plates were used per donor for CD4 naive, three for CD4 memory, two for CD8 naive and one for CD8 memory.

Worth noting for this clone: No antigen is known for it.

General observations from the study: Compared with clonotypes that all four donors shared, non-shared clonotypes had lower generation probabilities. Sequencing of the sorted subsets was shown by rarefaction to be incomplete despite large depth.

Genomic DNA per cell subset filled all wells of several immunoSEQ plates. Assay used: immunoSEQ multiplex PCR; TCRdb lists only in-frame clones, some missing. The sample shows about a million clones, approximately 80% of them seen only once. The sequencing input was memory CD4+ T cells from PBMCs. The subset: CD45RA-negative fraction. The TCR originated in a young man in good health. Some clones in this sample may be carry-over from other donors' samples.

In nucleotides, the CDR3 is TGTGCCAGCTCACCATGGCAGGGGGCAAATGAGCAGTTCTTC. This gives the protein CASSPWQGANEQFF. The V call is TRBV18, the J call TRBJ2-1; 8 bases fit TRBD1. The CDR3 sequence is 14 residues long. V was clipped by 2 bases and J by 7 bases; unmatched bases: 4. Germline V gives CDR1 KGHSH, CDR2 LQKENI.